Here is one T cell receptor (beta chain) with its context. The sample belongs to a study of cytomegalovirus exposure and HLA in healthy donors. Only in-frame clones appear in the TCRdb table, and some are missing; sequencing was by immunoSEQ multiplex PCR. The sample lists approximately 58,000 clones, approximately 95% occurring once. With V trimmed by 6 bases and J by 6 bases, 13 bases remained unmatched. Germline V gives CDR1 MDHEN, CDR2 SYDVKM. There are 15 residues in the CDR3. The V call is TRBV28, the J call TRBJ2-7; 8 bases agree with TRBD2. This clonotype was obtained from a woman aged 18-29 years in good health and CMV-seropositive. The specimen was PBMCs. This CDR3 is CASRGYTAGGPEQYF. The CDR3 DNA follows: TGTGCCAGCAGGGGGTACACCGCGGGGGGCCCCGAGCAGTACTTC. Based on the CDR3 plus reference TRBV28 and TRBJ2-7, the full variable domain is DVKVTQSSRYLVKRTGEKVFLECVQDMDHENMFWYRQDPGLGLRLIYFSYDVKMKEKGDIPEGYSVSREKKERFSLILESASTNQTSMYLCASRGYTAGGPEQYFGPGTRLTVT.